Below are 8 T cell receptor beta chains sequenced from a single sample in a study of cytomegalovirus exposure and HLA in healthy donors. Profiling relied on immunoSEQ multiplex PCR, and the TCRdb table lists in-frame clones only, not all of them. This sample has about 180,000 clones, with 87% found just once. The sequenced sample was PBMCs. The receptors stem from a woman in her thirties in good health and CMV-seronegative.

This clone has only one observation. Sequence at one end of the junction differs from germline and may be a read error. The chain employs TRBV5-6 and TRBJ2-7, with D tentatively TRBD2 (7 bases). CDR1 and CDR2 (germline): SGHDT, YYEEEE. The CDR3 extends over 13 amino acids. CDR3 bases: TGTGCCAGCAGCTGGGACAAAACGGCAGCGGGAAACTTC. It translates to CASSWDKTAAGNF.

The chain couples TRBV4-1 to TRBJ2-5; 10 bases line up with TRBD2. V trimming: 1 base; J trimming: 5 bases; junction bases outside the gene matches: 7. Germline V gives CDR1 MGHRA, CDR2 YSYEKL. The CDR3 spans 16 residues. In nucleotides, the CDR3 is TGCGCCAGCAGCCAAGTACTAGCGGGGCCCAGGGAGACCCAGTACTTC. Protein product: CASSQVLAGPRETQYF.

This chain joins TRBV4-1 and TRBJ2-5, with TRBD2 identical over 16 bases. Germline-derived CDR1 and CDR2 are MGHRA and YSYEKL. J lost 4 bases, V lost 4 bases, and 9 bases had no gene match. The CDR3 is 18 residues long. CDR3 nucleotide sequence: TGCGCCAGCAGCCTCATGATGGGACTAGCGGGGGGGGCAGAGACCCAGTACTTC. Its protein product is CASSLMMGLAGGAETQYF.

The V gene is TRBV7-5, the J gene TRBJ2-4; the tabulated D call, TRBD1, remains unverified against the DNA. TRBV7-5 is noted as a pseudogene. This CDR3 is built from 16 residues. The chain's CDR3 is CARSFGTGETKNIQYF. The CDR3 nucleotides are TGTGCCAGAAGTTTCGGGACAGGGGAGACCAAAAACATTCAGTACTTC.

This chain's CDR3 is CASSFGGDGYTF. The CDR3 DNA reads as TGTGCCAGCAGCTTCGGCGGGGATGGCTACACCTTC. This rearrangement joins TRBV11-2 to TRBJ1-2; D call uncertain. The CDR3 sequence is 12 residues long. V lost 3 bases, J lost 6 bases, and 8 bases lay in between. CDR1 SGHAT and CDR2 FQNNGV come from the germline V gene.

The chain carries TRBV19 and TRBJ1-4, with a tentative D call TRBD1 (6 bases). The CDR3 sequence is 15 residues long. V was shortened by 4 bases and J by 4 bases, with 13 bases between the two germline ends. Germline V gives CDR1 LNHDA, CDR2 SQIVND (reference sequence). CDR3: CASSTPFRGNEKLFF. In nucleotides, the CDR3 is TGTGCCAGTAGTACCCCGTTCAGGGGTAATGAAAAACTGTTTTTT.

The rearrangement uses TRBV7-2 and TRBJ2-7, with 8 bases fitting TRBD1. With V trimmed by 5 bases and J by 2 bases, 5 bases remained unmatched. The CDR3 covers 14 residues. In germline, CDR1 is SGHTA, CDR2 FQGNSA. The CDR3 DNA follows: TGTGCCAGCAGCGCCGGACAGGGCCCCTACGAGCAGTACTTC. This sequence encodes CASSAGQGPYEQYF.

This chain uses TRBV7-9 with TRBJ2-3, with TRBD2 matching 8 bases. V dropped 4 bases and J dropped 10; count of bases not matched to a gene: 4. This CDR3 comprises 12 residues. The germline V gene encodes CDR1 SEHNR and CDR2 FQNEAQ (reference sequence). CDR3 region: CASSSRGGAQYF. The CDR3 DNA sequence: TGTGCCAGCAGCTCACGGGGGGGCGCGCAGTATTTT.